Listed below are T cell receptor beta chains from one sample, sequenced in a study of blood T cell repertoires in COVID-19. Using immunoSEQ multiplex PCR, the repertoire was profiled, and TCRdb retains in-frame clones only, with some absent. The data hold 200,000 to 300,000 clones, with roughly 91% observed a single time. The sequencing input was PBMCs or T cells enriched from blood (not recorded which). These receptors were obtained from a woman in her 30s who had recovered from COVID-19. Both conserved end residues are part of each CDR3. D genes are given only for firm matches. Only part of the rows carry a size: once, few, many, or a class if the clone is expanded.

TRBJ1-3 | TRBV3-1/TRBV3-2 | many | - | TGTGCCAGCAGCCAAGAGGCGGCACCTGGAAACACCATATATTTT | CASSQEAAPGNTIYF
TRBJ2-2 | TRBV7-6 | - | - | TGTGCCAGCAGCCCTACGGGAGTAACGACCGGGGAGCTGTTTTTT | CASSPTGVTTGELFF
TRBJ1-1 | TRBV27 | - | TRBD1 | TGTGCCAGCAGTCCGACAGGGGGCTTGAACACTGAAGCTTTCTTT | CASSPTGGLNTEAFF
TRBJ2-3 | TRBV5-6 | - | - | TGTGCCAGCAGCTTCCTTACAGATACGCAGTATTTT | CASSFLTDTQYF
TRBJ2-5 | TRBV4-3 | - | - | TGCGCCAGCAGCCAAGATGAGGGCGGGTGGGAGACCCAGTACTTC | CASSQDEGGWETQYF
TRBJ2-1 | TRBV4-1 | - | - | TGCGCCAGCAGCCAAGATAAAGGACTCGAGCAGTTCTTC | CASSQDKGLEQFF
TRBJ1-5 | TRBV19 | - | - | TGTGCCAGTAGTATAGGTAGGTCAGGGAATCAGCCCCAGCATTTT | CASSIGRSGNQPQHF
TRBJ1-6 | TRBV20-1 | - | - | TGCAGTGCTAGTTTTAAAGGGGTATCCAATTCACCCCTCCACTTT | CSASFKGVSNSPLHF
TRBJ1-1 | TRBV29-1 | - | TRBD1 | TGCAGCGTTTCAGACAGGGGAACCTTGAACACTGAAGCTTTCTTT | CSVSDRGTLNTEAFF
TRBJ2-3 | TRBV5-4 | - | TRBD2 | TGTGCCAGCAGCTTGGCCACACTAGCGGGAATGGCAGATACGCAGTATTTT | CASSLATLAGMADTQYF
TRBJ1-5 | TRBV10-3 | many | TRBD1 | TGTGCCGTGACGGGACAGTTAAATCAGCCCCAGCATTTT | CAVTGQLNQPQHF
TRBJ1-2 | TRBV28 | - | - | TGTGCCAGCAGTTTAGGGCCCTCCGCGGGCTACACCTTC | CASSLGPSAGYTF
TRBJ1-1 | TRBV28 | - | TRBD1 | TGTGCCAGCAGTTCCTATTACAGGGGGAACACTGAAGCTTTCTTT | CASSSYYRGNTEAFF
TRBJ1-2 | TRBV25-1 | - | TRBD1 | TGTGCCAGCAGTGGACCTTCGGGGACAGGGGTTAGTTTACATGGCTACACCTTC | CASSGPSGTGVSLHGYTF
TRBJ1-2 | TRBV7-9 | - | TRBD1 | TGTGCCAGCAGCTTAGGTCGACAGGGCAGTGGCTACACCTTC | CASSLGRQGSGYTF
TRBJ1-2 | TRBV28 | - | TRBD1 | TGTGCCAGCAGTTTCACAGGGGCTGGGTTAGGCTACACCTTC | CASSFTGAGLGYTF
TRBJ2-3 | TRBV20-1 | - | TRBD1 | TGCAGTGCTAGTACTACCGTACCGGATTTCGAGAAGGACAGGGAAAAGCAGTATTTT | CSASTTVPDFEKDREKQYF
TRBJ2-1 | TRBV7-8 | - | - | TGTGCCAGCAGCTTATCTGGCCAGAATGAGCAGTTCTTC | CASSLSGQNEQFF
TRBJ1-1 | TRBV6-2/TRBV6-3 | once | - | TGTGCCAGCAGTTACGTTCGGTGGACTGAAGCTTTCTTT | CASSYVRWTEAFF
TRBJ2-5 | TRBV7-9 | - | TRBD1 | TGTGCCAGCAGCAGCCAGGAACGACAGGGGCCGCAAGAGACCCAGTACTTC | CASSSQERQGPQETQYF
TRBJ2-3 | TRBV6-5 | - | TRBD1 | TGTGCCAGCAGTTACGACAGGGAAATCACAGATACGCAGTATTTT | CASSYDREITDTQYF
TRBJ1-4 | TRBV5-1 | - | - | TGCGCCAGCAGCTTGGAGGGGTACTCTGAAAAACTGTTTTTT | CASSLEGYSEKLFF
TRBJ2-3 | TRBV9 | once | - | TGTGCCAGCAGCGTATCCTCTGCGGGAACAGATACGCAGTATTTT | CASSVSSAGTDTQYF
TRBJ2-2 | TRBV7-3 | - | - | TGTGCCAGCAGCTTAACCTTAGACGGGTCCGGGGAGCTGTTTTTT | CASSLTLDGSGELFF
TRBJ2-1 | TRBV5-1 | few | TRBD2 | TGCGCCAGCAGCTGGGGGACTAGCGGGAGTAAGGTAAATGAGCAGTTCTTC | CASSWGTSGSKVNEQFF
TRBJ2-3 | TRBV30 | - | - | TGTGCCTGGAACCAGGCGCGCACAGATACGCAGTATTTT | CAWNQARTDTQYF
TRBJ2-1 | TRBV5-1 | - | - | TGCGCCAGCAGCCCCCAGGGGACCTCCTACAATGAGCAGTTCTTC | CASSPQGTSYNEQFF
TRBJ1-6 | TRBV7-6 | - | - | TGTGCCAGCAGCTTAGAAATGCCAGGGGCCTCCATCGTTAATTCACCCCTCCACTTT | CASSLEMPGASIVNSPLHF
TRBJ1-1 | TRBV27 | - | TRBD1 | TGTGCCAGCAAACCACCTAACCCGGGACAGGGTCAAGCTTTCTTT | CASKPPNPGQGQAFF
TRBJ1-1 | TRBV2 | - | - | TGTGCCAGCATGGAGGGGCGGAGTACTGAAGCTTTCTTT | CASMEGRSTEAFF
TRBJ1-6 | TRBV15 | once | - | TGTGCCACCAGCAGAGATCCGGGTTCACCCCTCCACTTT | CATSRDPGSPLHF
TRBJ2-7 | TRBV28 | - | - | TGTGCCAGCAGAGAACTAGTGCCGAGCTCCTACGAGCAGTACTTC | CASRELVPSSYEQYF
TRBJ1-2 | TRBV6-1 | - | - | TGTGCCAGCAGTGAAGAGGGGTTCTATGGCTACACCTTC | CASSEEGFYGYTF
TRBJ2-2 | TRBV14 | once | TRBD1 | TGTGCCAGCAGCCAAGGGCCGGGGACAGGGCGCGGGGAGCTGTTTTTT | CASSQGPGTGRGELFF
TRBJ1-2 | TRBV12-5 | - | TRBD1 | TGTGCTAGTGGGGGGGACAGACCCAACTATGGCTACACCTTC | CASGGDRPNYGYTF